This is a list of T cell receptor beta chains from one sample in a study of T cell responses to AZD1222 COVID-19 vaccine. TCRdb's copy holds only in-frame clones and misses some; the assay was immunoSEQ multiplex PCR. The data contain about 200,000 clones, almost 90% of them singletons. Sequencing used peripheral blood, obtained on day 0 of AZD1222 vaccination. These receptors all come from an adult in good health. The CDR3 runs from the conserved cysteine through the conserved F or W. The D gene is left open where the match is weak. Rows give clone size only sometimes, using once, few, many, or a class for an expanded clone.

abundance,v_gene,d_gene,j_gene,CDR3nt,CDR3aa
once,TRBV7-9,TRBD1,TRBJ1-6,TGTGCCGGACAGGGTTATAATTCACCCCTCCACTTT,CAGQGYNSPLHF
.,TRBV4-2,.,TRBJ2-7,TGTGCCAGCAGCCAAGCGTGGAGGGGGAGGCAGGAGCAGTACTTC,CASSQAWRGRQEQYF
.,TRBV7-2,.,TRBJ1-1,TGTGCCAGCAGCTTAAAGGGCACTGAAGCTTTCTTT,CASSLKGTEAFF
.,TRBV5-1,.,TRBJ1-4,TGCGCCAGCAGCAACAGGGTAAATGAAAAACTGTTTTTT,CASSNRVNEKLFF
.,TRBV10-3,.,TRBJ2-7,TGTGCCATCAGTGACTGGGGCCCGGGGGAGCAGTACTTC,CAISDWGPGEQYF
.,TRBV5-4,.,TRBJ2-7,TGTGCCAGCAGCTTCGGGGCTCAACGAAGCTCCTACGAGCAGTACTTC,CASSFGAQRSSYEQYF
.,TRBV18,.,TRBJ1-5,TGTGCCAGCTCACCTGTCGGTCGGCAGCCCCAGCATTTT,CASSPVGRQPQHF
.,TRBV28,.,TRBJ1-4,TGTGCCAGCAGTCCCCCCGGGGCAGGGAATGAAAAACTGTTTTTT,CASSPPGAGNEKLFF
few,TRBV7-9,.,TRBJ1-4,TGTGCCAGCAGCTTAACAGGGTCGAGGGATGAAAAACTGTTTTTT,CASSLTGSRDEKLFF
.,TRBV9,.,TRBJ1-4,TGTGCCAGCAGCGTCGGACAGAATAATGAAAAACTGTTTTTT,CASSVGQNNEKLFF
once,TRBV5-1,TRBD1,TRBJ1-1,TGCGCCAGCAGCTTGCAGACAGGGGGAAACACTGAAGCTTTCTTT,CASSLQTGGNTEAFF
.,TRBV6-2/TRBV6-3,.,TRBJ1-2,TGTGCCAGCAGTCGGAGTACTCAAGGGACCATTAACTATGGCTACACCTTC,CASSRSTQGTINYGYTF
.,TRBV19,TRBD2,TRBJ2-1,TGTGCCAGTACGTTAGCGGGGGGCCCCTACAATGAGCAGTTCTTC,CASTLAGGPYNEQFF
.,TRBV3-1/TRBV3-2,.,TRBJ2-2,TGTGCCAGCAGCCATTCAGGGGAGAGGAACACCGGGGAGCTGTTTTTT,CASSHSGERNTGELFF
.,TRBV6-1,.,TRBJ1-2,TGTGCCAGCAGTGAATTGGCAGGCTCTGGCTACACCTTC,CASSELAGSGYTF
.,TRBV2,TRBD1,TRBJ2-2,TGTGCCAGCCGGGGACAGGGGGGAGGGGAGCTGTTTTTT,CASRGQGGGELFF
.,TRBV6-5,TRBD1,TRBJ1-6,TGTGCCAGCAGTTTCTGGACAGGTGGGAATTCACCCCTCCACTTT,CASSFWTGGNSPLHF
.,TRBV5-1,TRBD1,TRBJ1-2,TGCGCCAGCAGCCCACAGACAGGGGGGGACTATGGCTACACCTTC,CASSPQTGGDYGYTF
.,TRBV7-3,TRBD2,TRBJ2-2,TGTGCCAGCAGCTTAACGGGGAGGGACACCGGGGAGCTGTTTTTT,CASSLTGRDTGELFF
.,TRBV28,.,TRBJ1-2,TGTGCCAGCGGGAAGGCAGCTTCAAACTATGGCTACACCTTC,CASGKAASNYGYTF
.,TRBV5-1,TRBD1,TRBJ2-5,TGCGCCAGCAGCTTGGGGGGACAGCAAGAGACCCAGTACTTC,CASSLGGQQETQYF
.,TRBV2,.,TRBJ1-5,TGTGCCAGCAGTGAAGGAGGGGTCTGGCATTTT,CASSEGGVWHF
.,TRBV7-9,.,TRBJ1-4,TGTGCCAGCAGCTTAGGAGTTCAGGCTGGTGAAAAACTGTTTTTT,CASSLGVQAGEKLFF
.,TRBV6-4,TRBD1,TRBJ2-3,TGTGCCAGGAGACAGGGGAACACAGATACGCAGTATTTT,CARRQGNTDTQYF
.,TRBV5-4,.,TRBJ2-7,TGTGCCAGCAGCCACATATCTAGGATCTACGAGCAGTACTTC,CASSHISRIYEQYF
.,TRBV30,.,TRBJ1-1,TGTGCCTGGAGTGCCGATGGACCCGCCACTGAAGCTTTCTTT,CAWSADGPATEAFF
.,TRBV29-1,.,TRBJ2-2,TGCAGCGTTCGTGCCAGGCCGAACACCGGGGAGCTGTTTTTT,CSVRARPNTGELFF
.,TRBV29-1,TRBD2,TRBJ2-1,TGCAGCGGTGAGGGACTAGCGGGGGGGCACAGGAATGAGCAGTTCTTC,CSGEGLAGGHRNEQFF
.,TRBV3-1/TRBV3-2,.,TRBJ2-7,TGTGCCAGCAGCTTACCCGGCGGCAGCAACGAGCAGTACTTC,CASSLPGGSNEQYF
.,TRBV5-1,.,TRBJ1-3,TGCGCCAGCAGGAAAACAGGGTCCTCCGGAAACACCATATATTTT,CASRKTGSSGNTIYF
.,TRBV5-1,TRBD2,TRBJ2-1,TGCGCCAGCAGCTGGGCTAGCGGGGGCTCCTACAATGAGCAGTTCTTC,CASSWASGGSYNEQFF
once,TRBV6-5,.,TRBJ1-3,TGTGCCAGCAGCCCGACCTCTCCAGGAAACACCATATATTTT,CASSPTSPGNTIYF
.,TRBV7-2,.,TRBJ2-2,TGTGCCAGCAGCTTAGGAGTGAACACCGGGGAGCTGTTTTTT,CASSLGVNTGELFF
few,TRBV5-6,.,TRBJ1-1,TGTGCCAGCAGCTTGTATTCCACTGAAGCTTTCTTT,CASSLYSTEAFF
.,TRBV3-1/TRBV3-2,TRBD1,TRBJ2-1,TGTGCCAGCAGCCAAGAGTTGGGGACAGGGAACAATGAGCAGTTCTTC,CASSQELGTGNNEQFF
.,TRBV5-4,.,TRBJ1-1,TGTGCCAGCAGCTTTGTAGGGTACACTGAAGCTTTCTTT,CASSFVGYTEAFF
.,TRBV24-1,.,TRBJ2-3,TGTGCCACCAGTGATTTGGAGGGGACAGATACGCAGTATTTT,CATSDLEGTDTQYF
.,TRBV7-2,.,TRBJ2-1,TGTGCCAGCAGCCTACGGACTAACCGACGTTTAGAGCAGTTCTTC,CASSLRTNRRLEQFF
once,TRBV5-1,TRBD1,TRBJ2-7,TGCGCCAGCAGCTTGGAAACAGGGGCCCTCTACGAGCAGTACTTC,CASSLETGALYEQYF
.,TRBV6-1,.,TRBJ1-5,TGTGCCAGCAGTGATAAGCAGGGATTTCTTCAGCCCCAGCATTTT,CASSDKQGFLQPQHF
.,TRBV4-2,TRBD1,TRBJ2-3,TGTGCCAGCAGGTATACACAGGGGCAAGGCACAGATACGCAGTATTTT,CASRYTQGQGTDTQYF
.,TRBV5-4,.,TRBJ1-2,TGTGCCAGCAGCCCCGGGGACGGGACGAACTATGGCTACACCTTC,CASSPGDGTNYGYTF
once,TRBV5-1,TRBD1,TRBJ1-1,TGCGCCAGCAGCTGGCAGGGGGACGGGATGAACACTGAAGCTTTCTTT,CASSWQGDGMNTEAFF
.,TRBV19,.,TRBJ1-5,TGTGCCAGTAGTATACACCCAAGGGGGACTGAGGGATTCAATCAGCCCCAGCATTTT,CASSIHPRGTEGFNQPQHF
.,TRBV9,.,TRBJ2-7,TGTGCCAGCAGCGTAGGGGGGAACTCCTACGAGCAGTACTTC,CASSVGGNSYEQYF
.,TRBV7-9,TRBD1,TRBJ1-2,TGTGCCAGCAGCTTAGGGACAGGGGAGGTTCATGGCTACACCTTC,CASSLGTGEVHGYTF
.,TRBV24-1,TRBD1,TRBJ2-7,TGTGCCACCAGTGATGCGGGACAGGACTCCTACGAGCAGTACTTC,CATSDAGQDSYEQYF
.,TRBV5-1,TRBD1,TRBJ2-7,TGCGCCAGCAGCGGGGCCGGGACAGCGAGCTCCTACGAGCAGTACTTC,CASSGAGTASSYEQYF